Described below is a single T cell receptor beta chain sequence and its context. The ends were cut back, 4 bases at V and 5 bases at J, with 9 bases in the middle. Germline CDR1 SGHDN, CDR2 FVKESK. This CDR3 is 14 amino acids long. The data originate from a study of control samples from healthy donors and cancer patients. Method: immunoSEQ multiplex PCR; TCRdb's copy keeps in-frame clones and lacks some. This repertoire includes about 200,000 clones. The sample consisted of blood. The clonotype comes from a woman in her 30s in good health. The chain links TRBV14 to TRBJ1-6, with D tentatively TRBD1 (6 bases). The CDR3 loop is CASSRQVNNSPLHF. CDR3 sequence (DNA): TGTGCCAGCAGCCGACAGGTCAATAATTCACCCCTCCACTTT.